The 28 T cell receptor beta chains listed next were all sequenced from one sample in a study of T cells after yellow fever vaccination. TCRdb used MiXCR to reprocess the 5' RACE reads, holding one entry per CDR3 protein. The data contain tens of thousands of distinct CDR3 sequences, around 7% of them singletons. The specimen comprised CD8+ T cells sorted from PBMCs, sampled roughly 14 days after the first yellow fever vaccination. The receptors stem from a man younger than 35 who received the YFV17D yellow fever vaccine.

This clonotype was detected many times. This chain joins TRBV6-5 and TRBJ2-7; D is unresolved. The CDR3 totals 15 residues. Per germline, CDR1 MNHEY and CDR2 SVGAGI. V was cut by 0 bases and J by 2 bases, with 11 bases left in between. CDR3 DNA sequence: TGTGCCAGCAGTTACTCGTCGACTGGGGCCTACGAGCAGTACTTC. Translation: CASSYSSTGAYEQYF.

This clonotype was counted many times. The chain has TRBV3-1 and TRBJ2-2; unclear D gene. The CDR3 runs to 17 residues. Trimming took 0 bases from V and 2 from J, leaving 13 bases between them. CDR1 LGHDT and CDR2 YNNKEL come from the germline V gene (reference sequence). CDR3 coding DNA: TGTGCCAGCAGCCAAGAACACGGAGATGCTAACACCGGGGAGCTGTTTTTT. This translates into CASSQEHGDANTGELFF.

This clonotype was counted many times. The V gene is TRBV7-6, the J gene TRBJ2-2, with D hard to call. The CDR3 extends over 12 amino acids. Trimming shortened V by 6 bases and J by 2 bases, and 4 bases separated the two germline ends. The V gene's germline CDR1 is SGHVS and CDR2 FNYEAQ. For the CDR3, the DNA is TGTGCCAGCAGACCAAACACCGGGGAGCTGTTTTTT. Protein product: CASRPNTGELFF.

This clonotype was seen ten or more times. The rearrangement joins TRBV12-3 or TRBV12-4 to TRBJ2-7; 11 bases map to TRBD2. V dropped 6 bases and J dropped 4; count of bases not matched to a gene: 5. The CDR3 has 14 amino acids. The CDR3 protein is CASRPGLADYEQYV. CDR3 DNA: TGTGCCAGCAGGCCGGGACTAGCGGATTACGAGCAGTACGTC.

The CDR3 DNA reads as TGCGCCAGCAGCCAAACCCTTGACGCTCTCGGTTACGAGCAGTACTTC. Translating gives CASSQTLDALGYEQYF. The chain has TRBV4-3 and TRBJ2-7; D uncertain. Between the trimmed V and J ends, which lost 2 bases and 4 bases, there was a span of 18 bases. Germline-derived CDR1 and CDR2 are LGHNA and YSLEER. This CDR3 comprises 16 residues.

At least ten counts were recorded for this clonotype. The genes are TRBV27 and TRBJ2-2, with 8 bases identical to TRBD1. Losses at the gene ends were 6 bases for V and 7 bases for J; bases not matched to a gene: 16. From germline, CDR1 is MNHEY and CDR2 SMNVEV (reference sequence). This CDR3 is built from 17 residues. The CDR3: CASSFDRGSVRHGELFF. CDR3 sequence (DNA): TGTGCCAGCAGCTTCGACAGGGGTAGCGTTAGACACGGGGAGCTGTTTTTT.

The table lists this clonotype with many counts. The genes are TRBV10-1 and TRBJ2-7; TRBD2 matches 11 bases. Germline V lookup: CDR1 WNHNN, CDR2 SYGVQD (reference sequence). V dropped 0 bases and J dropped 0; count of bases not matched to a gene: 4. This CDR3 has 17 amino acids. The CDR3 spells CASSESSSGGLSYEQYF. In nucleotides, the CDR3 is TGCGCCAGCAGTGAGTCTTCTAGCGGGGGGCTCTCCTACGAGCAGTACTTC.

At least ten counts were recorded for this clonotype. V and J are TRBV2 and TRBJ2-1, with 8 positions matching TRBD2. Germline values: CDR1 SNHLY, CDR2 FYNNEI. V dropped 8 bases and J dropped 4; count of bases not matched to a gene: 7. The CDR3 sequence is 14 residues long. Written as DNA, the CDR3 is TGTGCCAGCCCGCCCGGGGGGGTATACAATGAGCAGTTCTTC. It encodes CASPPGGVYNEQFF.

This clonotype was picked up many times. The chain combines TRBV12-3 or TRBV12-4 with TRBJ2-5; D may correspond to TRBD1 or TRBD2 (5 bases each). The CDR3 is 14 residues long. V shed 6 bases and J shed 0 bases, with 11 bases lying between them. The CDR3 spells CASRLGRNQETQYF. The CDR3, as DNA: TGTGCCAGCAGACTGGGACGGAACCAAGAGACCCAGTACTTC.

Ten or more counts support this clonotype. This chain joins TRBV7-6 and TRBJ2-5; 7 bases line up with TRBD1. In germline, CDR1 is SGHVS, CDR2 FNYEAQ. This CDR3 comprises 16 residues. V dropped 1 base and J dropped 2; count of bases not matched to a gene: 7. CDR3 nucleotide sequence: TGTGCCAGCAGCTTAGACCGGACAGGACTTCAAGAGACCCAGTACTTC. The encoded protein is CASSLDRTGLQETQYF.

The sample holds many counts of this clonotype. The chain is built from TRBV12-3 or TRBV12-4 and TRBJ1-2, with D possibly being TRBD1 (6 bases). V shed 6 bases and J shed 6 bases, with 20 bases lying between them. The CDR3 totals 15 residues. In DNA, the CDR3 is TGTGCCAGCAGCCCCGAACAGGGATTTACGAATGGCTACACCTTC. It codes for CASSPEQGFTNGYTF.

This clonotype appeared many times. This chain joins TRBV7-3 and TRBJ2-3; D possibly matches TRBD1 or TRBD2 (5 bases each). This CDR3 has 16 residues. Trimming took 5 bases from V and 3 from J, leaving 18 bases between them. Looked up from germline, CDR1 is SGHTA and CDR2 is FQGTGA. As DNA, the CDR3 is TGTGCCAGCAGCCCAGAAGGGACGGAATTGACAGATACGCAGTATTTT. This codes for CASSPEGTELTDTQYF.

This clonotype was seen repeatedly, ten times or more. This rearrangement joins TRBV6-2 or TRBV6-3 to TRBJ2-2; possibly TRBD1 for D (6 bases). The V end lost 7 bases, the J end lost 7 bases, and 13 bases lay between the germline ends. The CDR3 spans 13 residues. Germline CDR1 reads MNHEY; CDR2 reads SVGEGT. The CDR3 reads CASTQGTVGELFF. The CDR3 DNA sequence: TGTGCCAGCACCCAGGGGACGGTCGGGGAGCTGTTTTTT.

This clonotype has a count of ten or more. This chain links TRBV5-1 with TRBJ2-1; D uncertain. In germline, CDR1 is SGHRS, CDR2 YFSETQ. CDR3 size: 13 residues. Trimming stripped 0 bases from V and 10 bases from J, with 11 bases between. DNA for the CDR3: TGCGCCAGCAGCTTGGACGAGACGAGGGAGCAGTTCTTC. Its protein product is CASSLDETREQFF.

This clonotype has at least ten counts. The V call is TRBV4-3, the J call TRBJ2-2; D remains unclear. The V end was cut by 4 bases, the J end by 6 bases, with 15 bases between. The CDR3 consists of 15 residues. Germline assignment: CDR1 LGHNA and CDR2 YSLEER. CDR3 DNA sequence: TGCGCCAGCAGCCCTTTCTGGGCTGAGGCCGGGGAGCTGTTTTTT. Its protein is CASSPFWAEAGELFF.

The count of this clonotype is one. This clone may be a read error of a much larger clone one base away. The chain is built from TRBV7-9 and TRBJ2-7, with D maybe TRBD2 (5 bases). Germline assignment: CDR1 SEHNR and CDR2 FQNEAQ (reference sequence). The CDR3 is made up of 13 amino acids. The CDR3 region has the DNA TGTGCCAGCCGCTTGGGAGAGAAAAACGAGCAGTACTTC. Protein: CASRLGEKNEQYF.

This clonotype came up a few times. This rearrangement joins TRBV20-1 to TRBJ2-7; D remains unclear. V was trimmed by 0 bases and J by 3 bases, leaving 9 bases between them. Germline loops: CDR1 DFQATT, CDR2 SNEGSKA (reference sequence). There are 13 residues in the CDR3. The chain's CDR3 is CSARDETDYEQYF. The CDR3 nucleotides read TGCAGTGCTAGAGATGAAACCGACTACGAGCAGTACTTC.

This clonotype was counted ten times or more. This chain connects TRBV20-1 to TRBJ1-2, with 8 bases matching TRBD1. CDR3 length: 14 amino acids. V trimming: 3 bases; J trimming: 6 bases; junction bases outside the gene matches: 9. CDR1 and CDR2 from the germline V gene are DFQATT and SNEGSKA (reference sequence). The chain's CDR3 is CSASLDRVPDGYTF. The CDR3 DNA reads TGCAGTGCTAGCTTGGACAGGGTCCCGGATGGCTACACCTTC.

There are a few counts of this clonotype. The chain is built from TRBV4-3 and TRBJ1-1; D possibly corresponds to TRBD1 (5 bases). The V gene's germline CDR1 is LGHNA and CDR2 YSLEER. V gave up 6 bases and J gave up 6 bases, with 17 bases separating them. The CDR3 runs 14 residues. The DNA for the CDR3 is TGCGCCAGCAGGCCAGTGGAGGGGCGGGCTGAAGCTTTCTTT. This gives the protein CASRPVEGRAEAFF.

This clonotype was seen ten or more times. This chain connects TRBV7-9 to TRBJ2-1; D not resolved. Germline V gives CDR1 SEHNR, CDR2 FQNEAQ (reference sequence). The CDR3 loop spans 17 amino acids. Trimming shortened V by 5 bases and J by 4 bases, and 21 bases separated the two germline ends. The DNA for the CDR3 is TGTGCCAGCAGCCCACACCGCGGCCACACGACTTACAATGAGCAGTTCTTC. Translating it yields CASSPHRGHTTYNEQFF.

This clonotype occurred many times. The V gene is TRBV6-2 or TRBV6-3, the J gene TRBJ2-3; perhaps TRBD1 as D (6 bases). The CDR3 contains 14 residues. Germline CDR1 reads MNHEY; CDR2 reads SVGEGT. Deletions cut 4 bases from V and 5 bases from J, with 13 bases between. CDR3: CASSSQGLLDTQYF. Written as DNA, the CDR3 is TGTGCCAGCAGTTCGCAGGGGTTGTTAGATACGCAGTATTTT.

On this clonotype: A much bigger clone sits one base away, suggesting this may be a read error. The chain combines TRBV7-6 with TRBJ2-1; a possible D gene is TRBD1 (6 bases). Per the germline V gene, CDR1 is SGHVS and CDR2 is FNYEAQ. V shed 5 bases and J shed 0 bases, with 11 bases lying between them. The CDR3 length is 15 residues. DNA for the CDR3: TGTGCCAGCAGCCCAGGGGCTGGCTCCTACAATGAGCAGTTCTTC. Translation: CASSPGAGSYNEQFF.

This clonotype was seen many times. The CDR3 reads CASSKTGGPETQYF. For the CDR3, the DNA is TGTGCCAGCAGCAAGACAGGGGGTCCGGAGACCCAGTACTTC. The chain carries TRBV7-6 and TRBJ2-5; 9 bases fit TRBD1. The germline V gene has CDR1 SGHVS and CDR2 FNYEAQ. The CDR3 totals 14 residues. The J segment lost 5 bases and the V segment lost 5 bases, leaving 6 bases of the junction unmatched. The whole variable domain, filled in from reference TRBV7-6 and TRBJ2-5, reads GAGVSQSPRYKVTKRGQDVALRCDPISGHVSLYWYRQALGQGPEFLTYFNYEAQQDKSGLPNDRFSAERPEGSISTLTIQRTEQRDSAMYRCASSKTGGPETQYFGPGTRLLVL.

This clonotype was seen at least ten times. V usage is TRBV7-2 and J usage is TRBJ2-5; TRBD1 aligns across 7 bases. Germline CDR1 reads SGHTA; CDR2 reads FQGNSA. J gave up 4 bases and V 1 base, and 12 bases lay outside the gene matches. This CDR3 comprises 17 residues. The CDR3 is CASSLELDRAGLETQYF. DNA for the CDR3: TGTGCCAGCAGCTTAGAGCTCGACAGGGCTGGTTTAGAGACCCAGTACTTC.

This clonotype was seen many times. The rearrangement joins TRBV6-2 or TRBV6-3 to TRBJ1-2; D is ambiguous. The CDR3 loop spans 13 amino acids. From germline, CDR1 is MNHEY and CDR2 SVGEGT. V lost 5 bases and J lost 2, with 9 bases in between. The CDR3 nucleotides are TGTGCCAGCAGTGGAACACAGAACTATGGCTACACCTTC. Its protein product is CASSGTQNYGYTF.

The chain has TRBV3-1 and TRBJ1-5; D may be TRBD1 (5 bases). The CDR3 totals 13 residues. V shed 4 bases and J shed 5 bases, with 9 bases lying between them. Per germline, CDR1 LGHDT and CDR2 YNNKEL (reference sequence). In nucleotides, the CDR3 is TGTGCCAGCAGCCGGGGCCACGATCAGCCCCAGCATTTT. This gives the protein CASSRGHDQPQHF.

This clonotype appeared many times. V and J are TRBV27 and TRBJ1-1; 8 bases line up with TRBD1. Trimming removed 3 bases from V and 1 base from J; junction bases left unmatched: 7. CDR3 length: 16 residues. Per the germline V gene, CDR1 is MNHEY and CDR2 is SMNVEV (reference sequence). DNA for the CDR3: TGTGCCAGCAGTTTCAAGGGACAGGCAGCGAACACTGAAGCTTTCTTT. Amino acid sequence: CASSFKGQAANTEAFF.

The chain carries TRBV5-1 and TRBJ2-1; 11 bases fit TRBD2. The length of the CDR3 is 13 residues. Germline CDR1 SGHRS, CDR2 YFSETQ. With 7 bases clipped from V and 6 bases from J, the junction kept 3 bases outside the gene matches. CDR3: CASELAGANEQFF. As DNA, the CDR3 is TGCGCCAGCGAACTAGCGGGGGCCAATGAGCAGTTCTTC.